This TCR beta chain was retrieved from a study of blood T cell repertoires in COVID-19. About the research overall: Material from acute and convalescent COVID-19 was sourced from the United States, Italy and Spain. Nucleic acid was either cDNA or gDNA, and it came from T cells, B-cell-depleted T cells, or PBMCs.

Profiled with immunoSEQ multiplex PCR; TCRdb holds only in-frame clones, not every one. The sample includes roughly 67,000 clones, 65% to 90% seen only once; the top ten take around 6%. Germline-derived CDR1 and CDR2 are MNHEY and SMNVEV (reference sequence). The CDR3 loop spans 14 amino acids. Trimming took off 2 bases at V and 5 bases at J, with 12 bases between the two ends. The sequencing input was peripheral blood. The receptor comes from a woman aged 55-75 years with acute or convalescent COVID-19. The chain has TRBV27 and TRBJ1-1; a weak D match, TRBD1 (6 bases). The CDR3 sequence: CASSLTAGDTEAFF. Here the CDR3 DNA reads TGTGCCAGCAGTTTAACGGCAGGGGATACTGAAGCTTTCTTT.